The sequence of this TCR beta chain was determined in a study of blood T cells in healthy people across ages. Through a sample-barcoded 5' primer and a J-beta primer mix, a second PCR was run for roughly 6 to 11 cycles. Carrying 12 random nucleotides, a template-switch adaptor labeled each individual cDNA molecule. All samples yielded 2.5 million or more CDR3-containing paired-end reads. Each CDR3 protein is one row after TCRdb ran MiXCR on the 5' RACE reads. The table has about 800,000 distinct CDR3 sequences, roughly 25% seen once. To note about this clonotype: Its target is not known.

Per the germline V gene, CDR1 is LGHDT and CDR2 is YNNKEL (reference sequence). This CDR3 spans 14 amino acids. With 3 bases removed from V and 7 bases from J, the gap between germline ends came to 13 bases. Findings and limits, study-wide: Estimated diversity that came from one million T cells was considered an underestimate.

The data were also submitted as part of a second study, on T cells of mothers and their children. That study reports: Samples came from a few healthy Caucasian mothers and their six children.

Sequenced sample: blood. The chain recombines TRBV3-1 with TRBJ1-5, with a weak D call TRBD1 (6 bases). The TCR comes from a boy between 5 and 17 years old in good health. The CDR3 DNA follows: TGTGCCAGCAGCCAGTCAGGGGCAAGGCAGCCCCAGCATTTT. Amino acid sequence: CASSQSGARQPQHF.